What follows are 8 T cell receptor beta chains derived from one specimen sequenced in a study of Graves' ophthalmopathy and Graves' hyperthyroidism. From RNA, the CDR3 regions of TCR beta chains were amplified and sequenced. First-round RT-PCR employed HTBI primers, with a second-round multiplex PCR after it. TCRdb recomputed calls from the multiplex PCR reads with MiXCR, one row per CDR3 protein. The profile shows under 800,000 distinct CDR3 sequences, about 20% of them singletons. Material for sequencing was peripheral blood. These receptor sequences come from a woman under 30 with stable Graves' hyperthyroidism. Some clones in this sample may be carry-over from other donors' samples.

This clonotype was detected only a few times. The chain carries TRBV12-3 or TRBV12-4 and TRBJ2-7; D uncertain. V gave up 2 bases and J gave up 6 bases, with 11 bases separating them. There are 13 residues in the CDR3. The CDR3 DNA sequence: TGTGCCAGCAGTTTAAACCCGTCGGTCGAGCAGTACTTC. Residues: CASSLNPSVEQYF.

This clonotype was found many times. The V call is TRBV5-1, the J call TRBJ1-1; maybe TRBD1 (5 bases). This CDR3 has 16 amino acids. V gave up 7 bases and J gave up 3 bases, with 22 bases separating them. Looked up from germline, CDR1 is SGHRS and CDR2 is YFSETQ. The CDR3 spells CASLGGSPPFYTEAFF. The CDR3, as DNA: TGCGCCAGCCTGGGGGGGTCGCCCCCTTTTTACACTGAAGCTTTCTTT.

There are a few counts of this clonotype. V and J are TRBV24-1 and TRBJ2-2; 10 bases agree with TRBD2. With 3 bases clipped from V and 5 bases from J, the junction kept 5 bases outside the gene matches. CDR3 length equals 16 residues. CDR1 is KGHDR, CDR2 SFDVKD, per germline. CDR3 amino acids: CATSDPLAGWTGELFF. CDR3 coding DNA: TGTGCCACCAGTGATCCACTAGCGGGGTGGACCGGGGAGCTGTTTTTT.

This clonotype came up many times. The junction differs from germline at one of its ends, possibly a read error. The V and J genes are TRBV13 and TRBJ2-7; 15 bases fit TRBD2. In germline, CDR1 is PRHDT, CDR2 FYEKMQ (reference sequence). The CDR3 has 18 amino acids. The DNA for the CDR3 is TGTGCCAGCAGCCTAGGACTAGCGGGGGGGGTCTTCTCCTACGAGCAGTACTTC. Encoded protein: CASSLGLAGGVFSYEQYF.

The chain links TRBV7-9 to TRBJ1-2, with no clear D. The CDR3 is made up of 12 amino acids. Per germline, CDR1 SEHNR and CDR2 FQNEAQ (reference sequence). The V and J ends lost 5 bases and 2 bases respectively, with 6 bases between them. For the CDR3, the DNA is TGTGCCAGCAGCATCTTCAACTATGGCTACACCTTC. Its translation is CASSIFNYGYTF.

This clonotype showed up many times. The rearrangement joins TRBV7-3 to TRBJ2-2; D gene uncertain. The CDR3 totals 13 residues. The V gene lost 5 bases and the J gene lost 7 bases, with 11 bases spanning the gap. CDR1 is SGHTA and CDR2 is FQGTGA in the germline V gene. CDR3: CASSNSADGELFF. CDR3 bases: TGTGCCAGCAGCAACTCGGCGGACGGGGAGCTGTTTTTT. Supplemented by reference TRBV7-3 and TRBJ2-2, the full variable domain reads GAGVSQTPSNKVTEKGKYVELRCDPISGHTALYWYRQSLGQGPEFLIYFQGTGAADDSGLPNDRFFAVRPEGSVSTLKIQRTERGDSAVYLCASSNSADGELFFGEGSRLTVL.

This clonotype was observed many times. The CDR3 sequence is CASILPGQGLDTEAFF. The CDR3 DNA reads as TGTGCCAGTATCCTCCCCGGACAGGGGCTGGACACTGAAGCTTTCTTT. The chain has TRBV6-1 and TRBJ1-1; the match to TRBD1 covers 9 bases. Germline CDR1 reads MNHNS; CDR2 reads SASEGT. CDR3 length: 16 residues. The J segment lost 3 bases and the V segment lost 9 bases, leaving 14 bases of the junction unmatched.

This clonotype was observed a single time. The CDR3 DNA is TGTGCCAGCAGTTTGGGCAGGGGGCTCGGTGAAGCTTTCTTT. Amino acid sequence: CASSLGRGLGEAFF. The chain links TRBV12-3 or TRBV12-4 to TRBJ1-1; 8 nucleotides agree with TRBD1. Unmatched junction bases numbered 7, after V lost 3 bases and J lost 7 bases. This CDR3 has 14 amino acids.